Presented here are 19 T cell receptor beta chains from one specimen sequenced in a study of CD8 T cells in Susac syndrome. Reverse transcription of about 0.5 to 1 ug RNA was carried out with random hexamers. TCRdb reprocessed the immunoSEQ multiplex PCR reads via MiXCR and lists one record per CDR3 protein. This table has about 240,000 distinct CDR3 sequences, approximately 95% appearing once. Sequencing was done on a sample of CD4+ T cells from PBMCs. These receptors came from a human donor with Susac syndrome.

The chain combines TRBV5-4 with TRBJ1-4; D perhaps matches TRBD1 (5 bases). Between the trimmed V and J ends, which lost 4 bases and 5 bases, there was a span of 15 bases. CDR3 size: 15 residues. Germline-derived CDR1 and CDR2 are SGHNT and YYREEE (reference sequence). CDR3 sequence: CASSAAGRGNEKLFF. CDR3 DNA sequence: TGTGCCAGCAGCGCCGCAGGGAGAGGGAATGAAAAACTGTTTTTT.

This chain uses TRBV2 with TRBJ1-5; 7 nucleotides agree with TRBD1. There are 15 residues in the CDR3. Trimming cost V 6 bases and J 2 bases; bases outside gene matches: 7. Germline V gene sequence: CDR1 SNHLY, CDR2 FYNNEI. The CDR3: CASSLGGFGNQPQHF. The CDR3 DNA reads TGTGCCAGCAGCCTAGGGGGCTTCGGCAATCAGCCCCAGCATTTT.

V gene TRBV4-2 combines with J gene TRBJ1-3; 10 nucleotides match TRBD1. The V gene's germline CDR1 is LGHNA and CDR2 YNFKEQ. V lost 8 bases, J lost 4 bases, and 11 bases stayed unmatched. The CDR3 consists of 16 residues. CDR3 amino acids: CASAGQGNSRGNTIYF. The CDR3 DNA is TGTGCCAGCGCGGGACAGGGGAATTCGCGAGGAAACACCATATATTTT.

V usage is TRBV12-3 or TRBV12-4 and J usage is TRBJ2-7, with 11 nucleotides matching TRBD2. The CDR3 loop spans 15 amino acids. After removal of 5 bases from V and 2 bases from J, the junction contained 5 bases not matched to a gene. The CDR3 sequence: CASSLLAGATYEQYF. DNA for the CDR3: TGTGCCAGCAGTCTACTAGCGGGGGCAACCTACGAGCAGTACTTC.

The CDR3 bases are TGTGCCAGCAGTTACCCCTTGGACGCCCTCGGAGACGAGCAGTACTTC. Its protein product is CASSYPLDALGDEQYF. The rearrangement joins TRBV6-2 or TRBV6-3 to TRBJ2-7; D is ambiguous. The CDR3 has 16 amino acids. From germline, CDR1 is MNHEY and CDR2 SVGEGT. V lost 2 bases and J 5 bases, leaving 19 bases between the germline ends.

CDR3 bases: TGTGCCAGCGCTCCGGGACTAGCGGGAGACGAGCAGTACTTC. Translated, it gives CASAPGLAGDEQYF. This chain links TRBV9 with TRBJ2-7; the match to TRBD2 covers 14 bases. Trimming took 7 bases from V and 5 from J; bases not matched to a gene: 5. Germline assignment: CDR1 SGDLS and CDR2 YYNGEE. There are 14 residues in the CDR3.

CDR3 coding DNA: TGTGCCAGCAGCCCTCAGCCCTCTGGGGCCAACGTCCTGACTTTC. Translation gives CASSPQPSGANVLTF. The V call is TRBV7-8, the J call TRBJ2-6; D is undetermined. Between the trimmed V and J ends, which lost 5 bases and 0 bases, there was a span of 8 bases. Per germline, CDR1 SGHVS and CDR2 FQNEAQ. The CDR3 runs to 15 residues.

The chain links TRBV5-6 to TRBJ2-3; 10 nucleotides match TRBD2. The CDR3 sequence is 16 residues long. Looked up from germline, CDR1 is SGHDT and CDR2 is YYEEEE. J was trimmed by 4 bases and V by 2 bases; bases with no gene match: 7. The CDR3 is CASSFRASGRSDTQYF. The CDR3 bases are TGTGCCAGCAGCTTTAGGGCTAGCGGGAGATCAGATACGCAGTATTTT.

The chain uses TRBV7-9 and TRBJ2-5; possibly TRBD1 for D (6 bases). CDR1 is SEHNR and CDR2 is FQNEAQ in the germline V gene (reference sequence). The CDR3 covers 14 residues. The V and J ends lost 8 bases and 1 base respectively, with 14 bases between them. In DNA form, the CDR3 reads TGTGCCAGCTCTCCGGGACACTTCCAAGAGACCCAGTACTTC. Amino acid sequence: CASSPGHFQETQYF.

The chain employs TRBV4-1 and TRBJ2-6; a possible D gene is TRBD1 (5 bases). Germline CDR1 and CDR2: MGHRA and YSYEKL. CDR3 length: 17 amino acids. Between the trimmed V and J ends, which lost 1 base and 0 bases, there was a span of 10 bases. The CDR3 coding sequence is TGCGCCAGCAGCCAAGGGAGACAGCTCTCTGGGGCCAACGTCCTGACTTTC. Translation gives CASSQGRQLSGANVLTF.

This clonotype was counted only a few times. The chain uses TRBV29-1 and TRBJ2-1; 8 bases are a match to TRBD2. The junction had 8 bases not matched to a gene; V was cut back by 1 base and J by 6 bases. Germline V CDR1 and CDR2: SQVTM, ANQGSEA. CDR3 length: 15 residues. CDR3 region: CSVEGPSGRGNEQFF. The CDR3 bases are TGCAGCGTTGAAGGGCCCAGCGGGAGAGGCAATGAGCAGTTCTTC.

In DNA, the CDR3 is TGTGCCAGCAGTGCGACTAGCGGGACCGAGCAGTACTTC. It specifies CASSATSGTEQYF. V usage is TRBV6-6 and J usage is TRBJ2-7, with 11 bases aligning to TRBD2. Germline assignment: CDR1 MNHNY and CDR2 SVGAGI (reference sequence). V was clipped by 5 bases and J by 6 bases; unmatched bases: 3. CDR3 length: 13 amino acids.

The rearrangement links TRBV20-1 to TRBJ1-2, with TRBD1 matching 8 bases. Germline-derived CDR1 and CDR2 are DFQATT and SNEGSKA (reference sequence). The CDR3 has 14 amino acids. V shed 1 base, J shed 3 bases, and the junction held 4 bases outside the gene matches. The CDR3 DNA is TGCAGTGCTAGAGGGGACAGGAATTACTATGGCTACACCTTC. This sequence encodes CSARGDRNYYGYTF.

This chain uses TRBV30 with TRBJ2-7; D not certain. This CDR3 region has 13 residues. V was clipped by 0 bases and J by 3 bases, with 9 bases between them. The germline CDR1 and CDR2 sequences are GTSNPN and SVGIG (reference sequence). CDR3 in DNA: TGTGCCTGGAGTGTCACCAGCCACTACGAGCAGTACTTC. Its translation: CAWSVTSHYEQYF.

This clonotype has just one count. This rearrangement joins TRBV6-5 to TRBJ1-5; 12 positions agree with TRBD1. The germline CDR1 and CDR2 sequences are MNHEY and SVGAGI. The V and J ends lost 6 bases and 9 bases, in that order; junction bases with no gene match: 9. The CDR3 loop spans 15 amino acids. Here the CDR3 DNA reads TGTGCCAGCAGGGGGCCGGGACAGGGGGCATCGCCCCAGCATTTT. Encoded protein: CASRGPGQGASPQHF.

Only a few counts were recorded for this clonotype. The chain couples TRBV18 to TRBJ2-3, with a tentative D call TRBD2 (5 bases). The CDR3 spans 14 residues. Trimming left V 3 bases short and J 0 bases short, with 7 bases between. Germline V lookup: CDR1 KGHSH, CDR2 LQKENI. The CDR3 here is CASSPSSSTDTQYF. CDR3 nucleotide sequence: TGTGCCAGCTCACCCTCTAGCAGCACAGATACGCAGTATTTT. The variable domain in full, completed from reference TRBV18 and TRBJ2-3, reads NAGVMQNPRHLVRRRGQEARLRCSPMKGHSHVYWYRQLPEEGLKFMVYLQKENIIDESGMPKERFSAEFPKEGPSILRIQQVVRGDSAAYFCASSPSSSTDTQYFGPGTRLTVL.

This clonotype was recorded only once. The junction and the germline gene differ at one end; a read error may be behind it. The chain joins TRBV29-1 to TRBJ2-1; D not certain. Germline V gives CDR1 SQVTM, CDR2 ANQGSEA. The CDR3 runs 13 residues. This CDR3 reads CSVQPIQYSEQFF. CDR3 bases: TGCAGCGTTCAACCGATCCAATACAGTGAGCAGTTCTTC.

This clonotype showed up just once. The chain is built from TRBV7-2 and TRBJ1-1; the match to TRBD1 covers 9 bases. Germline-derived CDR1 and CDR2 are SGHTA and FQGNSA. The CDR3 runs 15 residues. V dropped 1 base and J dropped 6; count of bases not matched to a gene: 6. This chain's CDR3 is CASSLVGQGRSEAFF. CDR3 in DNA: TGTGCCAGCAGCTTAGTTGGACAGGGGCGTTCTGAAGCTTTCTTT. Looking up the rest from reference TRBV7-2 and TRBJ1-1 gives the full variable domain: GAGVSQSPSNKVTEKGKDVELRCDPISGHTALYWYRQSLGQGLEFLIYFQGNSAPDKSGLPSDRFSAERTGGSVSTLTIQRTQQEDSAVYLCASSLVGQGRSEAFFGQGTRLTVV.

The rearrangement uses TRBV3-1 and TRBJ1-2; 7 nucleotides match TRBD1. The germline V gene encodes CDR1 LGHDT and CDR2 YNNKEL (reference sequence). V was clipped by 6 bases and J by 2 bases; unmatched bases: 0. The CDR3 spans 12 residues. The CDR3 protein is CASRGQNYGYTF. The CDR3 DNA reads TGTGCCAGCAGGGGACAGAACTATGGCTACACCTTC.